The rows below give T cell receptor beta chains drawn from one sample of a study of T cells in localized non-small cell lung cancer. Sequencing used immunoSEQ multiplex PCR; TCRdb keeps in-frame clones, though not all of them. The table records roughly 32,000 clones, approximately 85% of them present only once. Sequencing used peripheral blood mononuclear cells, obtained before any cancer treatment. The source is a woman aged 40 to 75 with stage III lung adenocarcinoma. The CDR3 runs from the conserved cysteine through the conserved F or W. D genes are given only for firm matches. Clone sizes are given selectively: once, few, many, or a class where the clone is expanded.

cdr3_length	clone_size	v_call	j_call	d_call	cdr3_nt	cdr3_aa
15	-	TRBV25-1	TRBJ2-6	-	TGTGCCAGCAGTCGGCTTGGCTCTGGGGCCAACGTCCTGACTTTC	CASSRLGSGANVLTF
16	-	TRBV9	TRBJ1-2	TRBD1	TGTGCCAGCAGCGTAGGTTCTGGGACAGGGCCCTATGGCTACACCTTC	CASSVGSGTGPYGYTF
15	-	TRBV10-3	TRBJ2-7	-	TGTGCCATCAGGGAAGTAGAAAAGAGGTCCTACGAGCAGTACTTC	CAIREVEKRSYEQYF
13	-	TRBV5-1	TRBJ2-1	-	TGCGCCAGCAGCGTCGCGTTTGCCGGTGAGCAGTTCTTC	CASSVAFAGEQFF
16	-	TRBV11-1	TRBJ2-3	-	TGTGCCAGCAGCCACGGGGGCCAGGTTGGCACAGATACGCAGTATTTT	CASSHGGQVGTDTQYF
13	-	TRBV4-1	TRBJ2-7	-	TGCGCCAGCAGTCAAGAGGGTGCCTACGAGCAGTACTTC	CASSQEGAYEQYF
17	-	TRBV4-1	TRBJ2-7	TRBD1	TGCGCCAGCAGCCAAGAAGGGTCGGGACAGGGCCTCTACGAGCAGTACTTC	CASSQEGSGQGLYEQYF
13	-	TRBV19	TRBJ2-1	-	TGTGCCAGTAGTATAGTCAAGTGGAAGGAGCAGTTCTTC	CASSIVKWKEQFF
14	-	TRBV25-1	TRBJ1-4	-	TGTGCCAGCAGTGAATTCCAGGGGCGGGAAAAACTGTTTTTT	CASSEFQGREKLFF
14	few	TRBV28	TRBJ1-3	TRBD1	TGTGCCAGCAGTTCCGGGACAGGGGTGAACACCATATATTTT	CASSSGTGVNTIYF
15	-	TRBV5-4	TRBJ1-2	TRBD1	TGTGCCAGCAGCCCAAGACAGGGGGGGAACTATGGCTACACCTTC	CASSPRQGGNYGYTF
15	-	TRBV5-4	TRBJ2-7	TRBD1	TGTGCCAGCAGCCGGGCCCGGGACAGGGCCTTCGAGCAGTACTTC	CASSRARDRAFEQYF
13	-	TRBV5-6	TRBJ1-5	TRBD1	TGTGCCAGCACCCAGGGGGGGATCCAGCCCCAGCATTTT	CASTQGGIQPQHF
15	-	TRBV4-1	TRBJ1-5	-	TGCGCCAGCAGCCAAGGGACGGGGAACAATCAGCCCCAGCATTTT	CASSQGTGNNQPQHF
16	-	TRBV7-8	TRBJ2-2	TRBD2	TGTGCCAGCAGCCCCCGAGCTAGCGGAGATACCGGGGAGCTGTTTTTT	CASSPRASGDTGELFF
15	-	TRBV5-4	TRBJ1-2	-	TGTGCCAGCAGCTCTGGGGACGGAACTAACTATGGCTACACCTTC	CASSSGDGTNYGYTF
14	-	TRBV7-3	TRBJ2-7	TRBD1	TGTGCCAGCGCCCAGGGGACAGGAGACCACGAGCAGTACTTC	CASAQGTGDHEQYF
14	once	TRBV7-2	TRBJ2-7	-	TGTGCCAGCAGCCACCTAGGGCTGAGCTACGAGCAGTACTTC	CASSHLGLSYEQYF